This T cell receptor (beta chain) came from a study of T cell changes during pregnancy in multiple sclerosis. This CDR3 is 15 amino acids long. The germline V gene has CDR1 MGHRA and CDR2 YSYEKL. Trimming cost V 1 base and J 6 bases, with 13 bases left between them. TCRdb's copy holds only in-frame clones and misses some; the assay was immunoSEQ multiplex PCR. The profile shows approximately 44,000 clones, around 90% of them singletons. Source: CD4+ T cells from peripheral blood mononuclear cells, taken in the first trimester of pregnancy. V is TRBV4-1 and J is TRBJ1-5, with D unresolved. This TCR was recovered from a female donor with multiple sclerosis, enrolled in a pregnancy study. DNA for the CDR3: TGCGCCAGCAGCCAAGGCGGCTGGATGGGTCAGCCCCAGCATTTT. Residues: CASSQGGWMGQPQHF.